Presented here are 25 T cell receptor beta chains from one specimen sequenced in a study of breast tumors, draining lymph nodes, adjacent tissues. Axillary draining lymph nodes of breast cancer patients supplied the node samples. Each CDR3 protein is one row after TCRdb ran MiXCR on the multiplex PCR reads. The table has 190,000 or so distinct CDR3 sequences, 31% seen once. The specimen sequenced was axillary lymph node tissue. The source of these receptors is a female donor with breast cancer. Some clones in this sample may be carry-over from other donors' samples.

CDR3 protein: CATSARRDGSTYGYTF. In DNA form, the CDR3 reads TGTGCCACCAGTGCTAGAAGGGACGGATCCACCTATGGCTACACCTTC. This chain connects TRBV24-1 to TRBJ1-2, with D perhaps matching TRBD1 (5 bases). CDR1 KGHDR and CDR2 SFDVKD come from the germline V gene. Trimming took 5 bases from V and 4 from J, leaving 19 bases between them. CDR3 length: 16 residues.

The J gene is TRBJ1-1, the V gene TRBV7-3; possibly TRBD1 for D (5 bases). CDR1 and CDR2 (germline): SGHTA, FQGTGA. The ends were cut back, 5 bases at V and 11 bases at J, with 18 bases in the middle. The CDR3 is 13 amino acids. CDR3 residues: CASSRLAGDWAFF. CDR3 DNA: TGTGCCAGCAGCCGACTAGCGGGGGATTGGGCTTTCTTT.

This clonotype came up many times. The chain couples TRBV30 to TRBJ1-3, with no clear D. V lost 3 bases and J lost 0, with 15 bases in between. Germline V gene data show CDR1 as GTSNPN and CDR2 as SVGIG (reference sequence). The CDR3 has 16 residues. The CDR3, as DNA: TGTGCCTGGAGCCCCCGAAAGGGTAGCTCTGGAAACACCATATATTTT. This encodes CAWSPRKGSSGNTIYF.

V usage is TRBV2 and J usage is TRBJ2-6; D might be TRBD2 (5 bases). V lost 2 bases and J 4 bases, leaving 9 bases between the germline ends. The CDR3 loop spans 15 amino acids. The germline gives CDR1 SNHLY, CDR2 FYNNEI. CDR3 sequence (DNA): TGTGCCAGCAGTGAATTTTTAGCGGGGGCCAACGTCCTGACTTTC. This encodes CASSEFLAGANVLTF.

This clonotype has a single count. V usage is TRBV28 and J usage is TRBJ1-1; TRBD1 might be the D (5 bases). The CDR3 runs 13 residues. With 5 bases removed from V and 8 bases from J, the gap between germline ends came to 15 bases. Germline lookup yields CDR1 MDHEN and CDR2 SYDVKM. This CDR3 is CASSPRLGTEAFF. CDR3 nucleotides: TGTGCCAGCAGTCCTCGCCTTGGGACGGAAGCTTTCTTT.

The genes are TRBV24-1 and TRBJ2-3; D is tentatively TRBD1 or TRBD2 (6 bases each). Between the trimmed V and J ends, which lost 6 bases and 3 bases, there was a span of 21 bases. CDR1 KGHDR and CDR2 SFDVKD come from the germline V gene. The CDR3 is 17 amino acids. The CDR3 region is CATSISSWGARTDTQYF. The CDR3 DNA reads TGTGCCACCAGTATCTCTAGCTGGGGGGCGCGTACAGATACGCAGTATTTT.

This clonotype has a count of ten or more. The rearrangement joins TRBV19 to TRBJ1-4; D call uncertain. V was trimmed by 5 bases and J by 7 bases, leaving 14 bases between them. This CDR3 has 14 residues. Germline V CDR1 and CDR2: LNHDA, SQIVND (reference sequence). The CDR3 loop is CASSLRHGLEKLFF. The CDR3 DNA sequence: TGTGCCAGTAGTCTCCGACACGGACTTGAAAAACTGTTTTTT.

There are a few counts of this clonotype. A single base separates this from a much larger clone, so it may be a read error. The CDR3 spells CASSSRGPETQYF. CDR3 nucleotide sequence: TGTGCCAGCAGCTCCAGGGGGCCAGAGACCCAGTACTTC. The chain combines TRBV5-5 with TRBJ2-5; 8 nucleotides match TRBD1. Germline-derived CDR1 and CDR2 are SGHKS and YYEKEE (reference sequence). The CDR3 covers 13 residues. Unmatched junction bases numbered 2, after V lost 3 bases and J lost 4 bases.

This clonotype showed up just a few times. V gene TRBV3-1 combines with J gene TRBJ1-3; D might be TRBD1 (5 bases). Trimming removed 6 bases at V and 0 bases at J, with 12 bases between. The CDR3 is 15 amino acids. The germline V gene has CDR1 LGHDT and CDR2 YNNKEL (reference sequence). The DNA for the CDR3 is TGTGCCAGCAGACCCATGGGGGGCTCTGGAAACACCATATATTTT. As protein: CASRPMGGSGNTIYF.

This clonotype has a count of ten or more. This rearrangement joins TRBV3-1 to TRBJ2-7; no clear D gene. Germline-derived CDR1 and CDR2 are LGHDT and YNNKEL (reference sequence). The ends were cut back, 1 base at V and 0 bases at J, with 10 bases in the middle. The CDR3 totals 15 residues. The CDR3 DNA reads as TGTGCCAGCAGCCAAGGACTGTTAGACTCCTACGAGCAGTACTTC. This sequence encodes CASSQGLLDSYEQYF.

This clonotype was counted at least ten times. The genes are TRBV11-2 and TRBJ1-6; 9 bases match TRBD1. The J segment lost 9 bases and the V segment lost 5 bases, leaving 8 bases of the junction unmatched. The CDR3 is 15 amino acids. Germline assignment: CDR1 SGHAT and CDR2 FQNNGV. CDR3 amino acids: CASSPGQGAFSPLHF. The DNA of the CDR3 is TGTGCCAGCAGCCCGGGACAGGGAGCTTTTTCACCCCTCCACTTT.

This rearrangement joins TRBV29-1 to TRBJ1-5, with D possibly matching TRBD1 (5 bases). Germline CDR1 is SQVTM and CDR2 is ANQGSEA. V gave up 3 bases and J gave up 4 bases, with 22 bases separating them. This CDR3 is 17 amino acids long. CDR3 nucleotide sequence: TGCAGCGTTGAGGGACTAGCGGGAGGGAACTATAATCAGCCCCAGCATTTT. Encoded protein: CSVEGLAGGNYNQPQHF.

About this clonotype: Since a much larger clone is just one base distant, this may be a read error. The V gene is TRBV3-1, the J gene TRBJ2-2, with D perhaps TRBD2 (6 bases). The CDR3 has 14 residues. Per the germline V gene, CDR1 is LGHDT and CDR2 is YNNKEL (reference sequence). Written as DNA, the CDR3 is TGTGCCAGCAGCCAAATGGTCAACACCGGGGGGCTGTTTTTT. Translated, it gives CASSQMVNTGGLFF.

In its sample, this clonotype was seen many times. The rearrangement uses TRBV5-6 and TRBJ2-5; TRBD2 matches 13 bases. V lost 4 bases and J lost 5; bases outside the gene matches: 5. Germline V gene sequence: CDR1 SGHDT, CDR2 YYEEEE. The CDR3 is made up of 15 amino acids. The DNA for the CDR3 is TGTGCCAGCAGCGGGACTAGCGGGGCGGGGGAGACCCAGTACTTC. This codes for CASSGTSGAGETQYF.

In its sample, this clonotype was seen many times. The chain has TRBV5-1 and TRBJ2-1; D gene ambiguous. Germline loops: CDR1 SGHRS, CDR2 YFSETQ. V was clipped by 1 base and J by 0 bases, with 11 bases between them. This CDR3 comprises 16 residues. The CDR3 here is CASSLLFRSSYNEQFF. CDR3 nucleotides: TGCGCCAGCAGCTTGTTGTTTCGTAGCTCCTACAATGAGCAGTTCTTC. Together with reference TRBV5-1 and TRBJ2-1, the CDR3 gives the full variable domain: KAGVTQTPRYLIKTRGQQVTLSCSPISGHRSVSWYQQTPGQGLQFLFEYFSETQRNKGNFPGRFSGRQFSNSRSEMNVSTLELGDSALYLCASSLLFRSSYNEQFFGPGTRLTVL.

This clonotype was recorded once. Its ends do not fully match the called genes, so a read error is possible. The gene calls are TRBV7-2 and TRBJ2-7, with D possibly matching TRBD2 (5 bases). The V gene's germline CDR1 is SGHTA and CDR2 FQGNSA. The length of the CDR3 is 15 residues. CDR3 DNA sequence: TGTGCCAGCAGCTTAGCAACTAGTGGTTCCTGCGAGCAGTACTTC. The encoded protein is CASSLATSGSCEQYF.

In this sample, this clonotype turned up many times. The CDR3 here is CASSLIRKETQYF. For the CDR3, the DNA is TGTGCCAGCAGTTTGATACGTAAAGAGACCCAGTACTTC. The rearrangement joins TRBV27 to TRBJ2-5; D ambiguous. Germline CDR1 is MNHEY and CDR2 is SMNVEV (reference sequence). CDR3 length: 13 residues. V was trimmed by 3 bases and J by 3 bases, leaving 8 bases between them.

The V call is TRBV12-3 or TRBV12-4, the J call TRBJ1-4, with D possibly TRBD1 on 5 matching bases. V shed 9 bases and J shed 4 bases, with 15 bases lying between them. CDR3 length: 14 residues. DNA for the CDR3: TGTGCCAGTGGGGGAAACTCGTATAATGAAAAACTGTTTTTT. It translates to CASGGNSYNEKLFF.

The sample holds a few counts of this clonotype. Possible read error: a much larger clone is one base away. The V call is TRBV20-1, the J call TRBJ2-7; a possible D gene is TRBD2 (6 bases). V was clipped by 3 bases and J by 2 bases, with 17 bases between them. CDR3 length: 15 residues. Per the germline V gene, CDR1 is DFQATT and CDR2 is SNEGSKA (reference sequence). DNA for the CDR3: TGCAGTGCTAGCCCCGGGAGCCGAAAAGCCTACGAGCAGTACTTC. As protein: CSASPGSRKAYEQYF.

V and J are TRBV29-1 and TRBJ2-7, with a weak D call TRBD1 (5 bases). The CDR3 has 10 amino acids. CDR1 and CDR2 (germline): SQVTM, ANQGSEA. Trimming took 7 bases from V and 2 from J, leaving 6 bases between them. CDR3 sequence reads: CSGGPYEQYF. In DNA form, the CDR3 reads TGCAGCGGGGGCCCCTACGAGCAGTACTTC.

The V and J genes are TRBV24-1 and TRBJ2-7; unclear D gene. The germline CDR1 and CDR2 sequences are KGHDR and SFDVKD. The ends were cut back, 6 bases at V and 0 bases at J, with 8 bases in the middle. The CDR3 is 13 residues long. The CDR3 loop reads CATSSVGSYEQYF. Here the CDR3 DNA reads TGTGCCACCAGTTCAGTGGGCTCCTACGAGCAGTACTTC.

This clonotype was observed many times. This chain links TRBV20-1 with TRBJ2-5; 9 nucleotides line up with TRBD2. V shed 0 bases and J 7 bases; nucleotides not matched to a gene: 9. The CDR3 contains 15 residues. Germline assignment: CDR1 DFQATT and CDR2 SNEGSKA (reference sequence). CDR3 nucleotide sequence: TGCAGTGCTAGAGAGGGTCGACTAGCGGCACGGACCCAGTACTTC. It specifies CSAREGRLAARTQYF.

A note on this clonotype: Possible read error: a much larger clone is one base away. The chain carries TRBV6-1 and TRBJ1-2; 9 nucleotides line up with TRBD1. Germline-derived CDR1 and CDR2 are MNHNS and SASEGT. CDR3 length: 14 amino acids. The CDR3 spells CASSYRGQGYGHTF. The DNA of the CDR3 is TGTGCCAGCAGTTACAGGGGACAGGGCTATGGCCACACCTTC.

In this sample, this clonotype turned up many times. This chain connects TRBV3-1 to TRBJ2-2, with D possibly matching TRBD1 (6 bases). This CDR3 contains 15 residues. Deletions cut 11 bases from V and 1 base from J, with 17 bases between. The V gene's germline CDR1 is LGHDT and CDR2 YNNKEL (reference sequence). The CDR3 DNA reads as TGTGCCTCAAGCTCGGGACACTTGAACACCGGGGAGCTGTTTTTT. Encoded protein: CASSSGHLNTGELFF.

This clonotype was seen repeatedly, ten times or more. The chain has TRBV12-3 or TRBV12-4 and TRBJ2-1, with TRBD1 as a possible D gene (6 bases). The CDR3 runs to 19 residues. The V end lost 2 bases, the J end lost 4 bases, and 24 bases lay between the germline ends. The CDR3 is CASSLRGFASQSRYNEQFF. The CDR3 DNA reads TGTGCCAGCAGTTTAAGGGGGTTTGCTAGCCAAAGCAGGTACAATGAGCAGTTCTTC.